This T cell receptor beta chain was sequenced during a study of blood T cell repertoires in COVID-19. Study-wide background: Material from acute and convalescent COVID-19 was sourced from the United States, Italy and Spain.

Two negative PCRs, clearance, or symptom resolution were required of recovered Cohort 3 donors. The authors' processing: Amplification with reference gene primers provided the estimates of nucleated cell counts. Clones were read by immunoSEQ multiplex PCR, and TCRdb kept only the in-frame ones, dropping some. For V, J and clone size, that table is used; D and trimming come from the DNA. The repertoire holds under 200,000 clones, with roughly 87% as singletons. The receptor comes from a woman between 50 and 59 years old who had recovered from COVID-19. Material for sequencing was PBMCs or T cells enriched from blood (not recorded which).

DNA of the CDR3: TGTGCCAGTAGTATCGGCCCTAGAGATGGCTACACCTTC. Translating it yields CASSIGPRDGYTF. The chain couples TRBV19 to TRBJ1-2; D not certain. CDR3 length equals 13 residues. V was pared by 3 bases and J by 6 bases, with 11 bases between. Germline CDR1 is LNHDA and CDR2 is SQIVND (reference sequence).